Shown below are 25 T cell receptor beta chains from a single sample sequenced in a study of blood T cell repertoires in COVID-19. Repertoires were generated with immunoSEQ multiplex PCR, while TCRdb's copy carries only in-frame clones and drops some. The profile covers some 210,000 clones, with around four fifths appearing a single time and 4.5% to 6% taken by the ten largest. Input material: peripheral blood. These receptors originate from a woman aged 65 to 85 with active or convalescent COVID-19.

The DNA for the CDR3 is TGTGCCTGGAGTGTAGGGGGACCCATGAACACTGAAGCTTTCTTT. Protein sequence: CAWSVGGPMNTEAFF. The rearrangement links TRBV30 to TRBJ1-1; D is perhaps TRBD1 (6 bases). The germline V gene encodes CDR1 GTSNPN and CDR2 SVGIG (reference sequence). The CDR3 has 15 residues. With 0 bases removed from V and 0 bases from J, the gap between germline ends came to 11 bases.

The chain uses TRBV5-6 and TRBJ2-2, with D unclear. Deletions cut 3 bases from V and 3 bases from J, with 6 bases between. Germline V gene sequence: CDR1 SGHDT, CDR2 YYEEEE. The CDR3 extends over 13 amino acids. The CDR3 region has the DNA TGTGCCAGCAGCTCAGAGGACACCGGGGAGCTGTTTTTT. Translated, it gives CASSSEDTGELFF.

The chain has TRBV30 and TRBJ2-7, with 7 bases identical to TRBD2. Trimming took 4 bases from V and 6 from J; bases not matched to a gene: 9. This CDR3 spans 13 amino acids. Per germline, CDR1 GTSNPN and CDR2 SVGIG (reference sequence). The DNA for the CDR3 is TGTGCCTGGACCAGGACTAGACGCTCCGAGCAGTACTTC. Translating it yields CAWTRTRRSEQYF.

V usage is TRBV5-1 and J usage is TRBJ1-1, with D hard to call. CDR3 length equals 15 residues. Trimming took 4 bases from V and 1 from J, leaving 14 bases between them. The V gene's germline CDR1 is SGHRS and CDR2 YFSETQ. In DNA, the CDR3 is TGCGCCAGCAGCCCCCGGGGAGGAACGAACACTGAAGCTTTCTTT. Translation gives CASSPRGGTNTEAFF.

The gene calls are TRBV5-1 and TRBJ2-3; 7 nucleotides line up with TRBD2. Trimming removed 0 bases from V and 2 bases from J; junction bases left unmatched: 9. CDR1 and CDR2 (germline): SGHRS, YFSETQ. This CDR3 is 17 amino acids long. The CDR3 region is CASSLAASGEATDTQYF. The CDR3, as DNA: TGCGCCAGCAGCTTGGCGGCTAGCGGAGAGGCCACAGATACGCAGTATTTT.

The CDR3 bases are TGTGCCAGTCAAAGACTAGCCGGGGGGTCCGAGCAGTACTTC. This encodes CASQRLAGGSEQYF. The chain combines TRBV27 with TRBJ2-7; 7 positions agree with TRBD2. Per the germline V gene, CDR1 is MNHEY and CDR2 is SMNVEV (reference sequence). This CDR3 is built from 14 residues. V lost 9 bases and J lost 6; bases outside the gene matches: 14.

The chain joins TRBV5-1 to TRBJ2-7; TRBD1 aligns across 7 bases. This CDR3 region has 14 residues. Germline V CDR1 and CDR2: SGHRS, YFSETQ. The J segment lost 0 bases and the V segment lost 6 bases, leaving 6 bases of the junction unmatched. The CDR3 loop reads CASTPGTVSYEQYF. The CDR3 DNA is TGCGCCAGCACCCCCGGGACAGTCTCCTACGAGCAGTACTTC.

This sequence joins TRBV5-1 and TRBJ2-3, with 10 nucleotides matching TRBD2. This CDR3 spans 16 amino acids. The germline gives CDR1 SGHRS, CDR2 YFSETQ. V lost 5 bases, J lost 5 bases, and 11 bases stayed unmatched. CDR3 sequence reads: CASSSRTSGGGDTQYF. The DNA for the CDR3 is TGCGCCAGCAGTTCTCGGACTAGCGGAGGGGGAGATACGCAGTATTTT.

This sequence joins TRBV6-5 and TRBJ1-1; 7 positions match TRBD1. V shed 5 bases, J shed 6 bases, and the junction held 12 bases outside the gene matches. In germline, CDR1 is MNHEY, CDR2 SVGAGI. There are 15 residues in the CDR3. CDR3 protein: CASSNHRGRKAEAFF. As DNA, the CDR3 is TGTGCCAGCAGTAATCACAGGGGCCGTAAGGCTGAAGCTTTCTTT.

The chain combines TRBV5-1 with TRBJ2-7; TRBD2 aligns across 7 bases. The germline CDR1 and CDR2 sequences are SGHRS and YFSETQ. V shed 7 bases, J shed 4 bases, and the junction held 14 bases outside the gene matches. The CDR3 contains 15 residues. The CDR3 here is CASQPLSGGVYEQYF. CDR3 in DNA: TGCGCCAGCCAACCCTTATCGGGAGGCGTTTACGAGCAGTACTTC.

There are a few counts of this clone. This chain connects TRBV7-3 to TRBJ2-2; D is uncertain. Germline CDR1 and CDR2: SGHTA and FQGTGA. V dropped 5 bases and J dropped 1 base, with 11 bases sitting between them. The CDR3 runs to 15 residues. The CDR3 DNA follows: TGTGCCAGCAGCCTACTCCCCTTGAACACCGGGGAGCTGTTTTTT. It yields the protein CASSLLPLNTGELFF.

The chain is built from TRBV11-2 and TRBJ1-4; D might be TRBD1 (5 bases). Trimming pared 8 bases from V and 5 bases from J, leaving 24 bases between. CDR3 size: 17 residues. Germline V gene lookup returns CDR1 SGHAT and CDR2 FQNNGV. The CDR3 spells CASSRRGPTVGNEKLFF. DNA for the CDR3: TGTGCCAGCTCACGTAGGGGTCCTACAGTCGGGAATGAAAAACTGTTTTTT.

The V call is TRBV3-1 (or the pseudogene TRBV3-2), the J call TRBJ2-1, with TRBD2 as a possible D gene (5 bases). The CDR3 spans 14 residues. The germline V gene has CDR1 LGHDT and CDR2 YNNKEL (reference sequence). The V end was cut by 4 bases, the J end by 3 bases, with 10 bases between. In DNA form, the CDR3 reads TGTGCCAGCAGCCCTCGAACTAGCTACAATGAGCAGTTCTTC. It is translated as CASSPRTSYNEQFF.

The chain combines TRBV6-1 with TRBJ2-2; 12 positions match TRBD2. The CDR3 totals 18 residues. Germline values: CDR1 MNHNS, CDR2 SASEGT. Trimming at V came to 3 bases and at J to 0 bases, leaving 5 bases not matched to a gene. This CDR3 is CASSEMLAGGSNTGELFF. DNA of the CDR3: TGTGCCAGCAGTGAGATGCTAGCGGGAGGGTCGAACACCGGGGAGCTGTTTTTT.

This clone was seen only a few times. The J gene is TRBJ2-7, the V gene TRBV28; 9 positions match TRBD1. Germline-derived CDR1 and CDR2 are MDHEN and SYDVKM. This CDR3 has 15 amino acids. V gave up 6 bases and J gave up 2 bases; unmatched junction bases: 8. DNA of the CDR3: TGTGCCAGCAGGGACCCCGGGACAGGGACCTACGAGCAGTACTTC. It specifies CASRDPGTGTYEQYF.

The CDR3: CASSDSRGKSETQYF. The DNA for the CDR3 is TGTGCCAGCAGTGATTCCAGGGGCAAGTCGGAGACCCAGTACTTC. The chain has TRBV6-1 and TRBJ2-5; maybe TRBD1 (6 bases). The CDR3 contains 15 residues. CDR1 is MNHNS and CDR2 is SASEGT in the germline V gene. Trimming stripped 3 bases from V and 5 bases from J, with 16 bases between.

V is TRBV5-1 and J is TRBJ1-1; 8 bases fit TRBD1. After removal of 0 bases from V and 0 bases from J, the junction contained 4 bases not matched to a gene. Germline-derived CDR1 and CDR2 are SGHRS and YFSETQ. The CDR3 has 16 residues. The CDR3 is CASSLAYRGMNTEAFF. The CDR3 DNA sequence: TGCGCCAGCAGCTTGGCCTACAGGGGGATGAACACTGAAGCTTTCTTT.

The chain uses TRBV6-2 or TRBV6-3 and TRBJ2-5, with a possible D match to TRBD2 (5 bases). CDR3 size: 16 residues. The V gene lost 6 bases and the J gene lost 0 bases, with 17 bases spanning the gap. Germline values: CDR1 MNHEY, CDR2 SVGEGT. The CDR3 DNA is TGTGCCAGCAGCCAGCGGAAGGGAAAATACCAAGAGACCCAGTACTTC. Encoded protein: CASSQRKGKYQETQYF.

This clone was found a few times. This sequence joins TRBV6-6 and TRBJ1-1; TRBD1 might be the D (6 bases). The CDR3 has 13 residues. V lost 3 bases, J lost 3 bases, and 8 bases lay in between. Per the germline V gene, CDR1 is MNHNY and CDR2 is SVGAGI (reference sequence). The CDR3 bases are TGTGCCAGCAGTTATACAGGGTACACTGAAGCTTTCTTT. Protein sequence: CASSYTGYTEAFF.

The chain has TRBV5-1 and TRBJ2-1, with 13 bases matching TRBD2. This CDR3 contains 17 residues. The ends lost 1 base at V and 7 bases at J; junction bases unmatched: 8. CDR1 is SGHRS and CDR2 is YFSETQ in the germline V gene. The CDR3 here is CASSLRLAGGLWNEQFF. The CDR3 DNA sequence: TGCGCCAGCAGCTTGAGACTAGCGGGAGGCCTCTGGAATGAGCAGTTCTTC.

The genes are TRBV6-5 and TRBJ1-4; possibly TRBD1 for D (6 bases). V lost 6 bases and J 7 bases, leaving 15 bases between the germline ends. The CDR3 is 14 residues long. Germline CDR1 MNHEY, CDR2 SVGAGI. The CDR3 bases are TGTGCCAGCAGGCGGGGGCAGGGTACTGAAAAACTGTTTTTT. This encodes CASRRGQGTEKLFF.

The J gene is TRBJ2-1, the V gene TRBV2; TRBD2 aligns across 9 bases. Germline V gene sequence: CDR1 SNHLY, CDR2 FYNNEI. This CDR3 comprises 15 residues. V dropped 6 bases and J dropped 9; count of bases not matched to a gene: 12. In DNA form, the CDR3 reads TGTGCCAGCAGCCCCGGGACTAGCAGGCTGGGTGAGCAGTTCTTC. This codes for CASSPGTSRLGEQFF.

The CDR3 here is CAWTNSGANVLTF. The CDR3 region has the DNA TGTGCCTGGACAAACTCTGGGGCCAACGTCCTGACTTTC. The chain couples TRBV30 to TRBJ2-6; D uncertain. Trimming pared 4 bases from V and 0 bases from J, leaving 4 bases between. This CDR3 is 13 amino acids long. Germline V CDR1 and CDR2: GTSNPN, SVGIG (reference sequence).

The chain employs TRBV27 and TRBJ2-7, with 11 bases that match TRBD2. With V trimmed by 5 bases and J by 4 bases, 4 bases remained unmatched. The CDR3 is 14 amino acids. Germline-derived CDR1 and CDR2 are MNHEY and SMNVEV (reference sequence). The CDR3 sequence is CASSTSGSTYEQYF. CDR3 in DNA: TGTGCCAGCAGTACTAGCGGGAGTACTTACGAGCAGTACTTC.

The count of this clone is one. V gene TRBV5-4 combines with J gene TRBJ2-3; D is unclear. CDR1 is SGHNT, CDR2 YYREEE, per germline (reference sequence). The CDR3 has 15 residues. V lost 0 bases and J lost 0, with 8 bases in between. The CDR3 loop reads CASSLAGSSTDTQYF. The CDR3 DNA follows: TGTGCCAGCAGCTTGGCCGGGTCTAGCACAGATACGCAGTATTTT.